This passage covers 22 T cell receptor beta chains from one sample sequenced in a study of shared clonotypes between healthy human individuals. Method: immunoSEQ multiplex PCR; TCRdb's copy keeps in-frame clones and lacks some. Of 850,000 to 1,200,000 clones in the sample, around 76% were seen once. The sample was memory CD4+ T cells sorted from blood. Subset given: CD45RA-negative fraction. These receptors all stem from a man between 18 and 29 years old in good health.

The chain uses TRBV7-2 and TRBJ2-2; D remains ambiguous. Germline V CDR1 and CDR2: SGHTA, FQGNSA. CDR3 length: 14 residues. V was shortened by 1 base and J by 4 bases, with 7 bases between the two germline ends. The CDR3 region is CASSLGAGTGELFF. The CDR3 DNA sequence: TGTGCCAGCAGCTTAGGGGCAGGCACCGGGGAGCTGTTTTTT.

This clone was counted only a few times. In DNA form, the CDR3 reads TGTGCCAGCAGTTTCCACTCGGGGGGGCCAGGGACCCAGTACTTC. Its protein product is CASSFHSGGPGTQYF. V is TRBV28 and J is TRBJ2-5; TRBD2 matches at 8 bases. V shed 3 bases and J 7 bases; nucleotides not matched to a gene: 10. The CDR3 totals 15 residues. In germline, CDR1 is MDHEN, CDR2 SYDVKM.

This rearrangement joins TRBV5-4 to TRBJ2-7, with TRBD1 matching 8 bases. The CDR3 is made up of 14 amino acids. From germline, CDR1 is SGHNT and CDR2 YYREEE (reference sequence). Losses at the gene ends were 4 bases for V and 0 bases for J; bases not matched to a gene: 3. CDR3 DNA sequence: TGTGCCAGCAGCCGGACAGGGAACTCCTACGAGCAGTACTTC. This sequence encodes CASSRTGNSYEQYF.

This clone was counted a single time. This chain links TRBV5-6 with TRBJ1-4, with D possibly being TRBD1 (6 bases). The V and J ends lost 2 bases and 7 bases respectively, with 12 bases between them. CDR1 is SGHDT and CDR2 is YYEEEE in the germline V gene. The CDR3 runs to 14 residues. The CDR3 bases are TGTGCCAGCAGCTTAGGGGGGTTTGTTGAAAAACTGTTTTTT. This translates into CASSLGGFVEKLFF.

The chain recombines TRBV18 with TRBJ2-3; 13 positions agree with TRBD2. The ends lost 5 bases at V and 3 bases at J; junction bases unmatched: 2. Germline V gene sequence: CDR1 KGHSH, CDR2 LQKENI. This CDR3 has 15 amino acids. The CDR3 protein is CASSATSGGTDTQYF. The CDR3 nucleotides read TGTGCCAGCTCAGCGACTAGCGGGGGGACAGATACGCAGTATTTT.

DNA for the CDR3: TGTGCCAGCAGTGAAGTAAGGGGGTTAGTCAATCAGCCCCAGCATTTT. Encoded protein: CASSEVRGLVNQPQHF. This chain joins TRBV6-1 and TRBJ1-5; maybe TRBD1 (6 bases). The CDR3 contains 16 residues. With 1 base removed from V and 3 bases from J, the gap between germline ends came to 13 bases. Germline V gives CDR1 MNHNS, CDR2 SASEGT.

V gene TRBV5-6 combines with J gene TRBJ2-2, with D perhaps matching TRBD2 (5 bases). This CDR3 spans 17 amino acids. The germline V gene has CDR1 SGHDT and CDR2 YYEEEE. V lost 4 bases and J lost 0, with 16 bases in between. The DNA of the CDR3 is TGTGCCAGCAGCCCCCTCGGGAAAGGGTCGAACACCGGGGAGCTGTTTTTT. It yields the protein CASSPLGKGSNTGELFF. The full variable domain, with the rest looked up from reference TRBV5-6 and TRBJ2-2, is DAGVTQSPTHLIKTRGQQVTLRCSPKSGHDTVSWYQQALGQGPQFIFQYYEEEERQRGNFPDRFSGHQFPNYSSELNVNALLLGDSALYLCASSPLGKGSNTGELFFGEGSRLTVL.

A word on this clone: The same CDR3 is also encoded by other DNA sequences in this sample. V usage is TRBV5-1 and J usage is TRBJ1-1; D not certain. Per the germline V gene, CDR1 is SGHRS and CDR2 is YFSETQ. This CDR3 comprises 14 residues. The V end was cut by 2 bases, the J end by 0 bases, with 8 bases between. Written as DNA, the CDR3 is TGCGCCAGCAGCTTACGGACGGTGAACACTGAAGCTTTCTTT. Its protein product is CASSLRTVNTEAFF. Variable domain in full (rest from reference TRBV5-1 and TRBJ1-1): KAGVTQTPRYLIKTRGQQVTLSCSPISGHRSVSWYQQTPGQGLQFLFEYFSETQRNKGNFPGRFSGRQFSNSRSEMNVSTLELGDSALYLCASSLRTVNTEAFFGQGTRLTVV.

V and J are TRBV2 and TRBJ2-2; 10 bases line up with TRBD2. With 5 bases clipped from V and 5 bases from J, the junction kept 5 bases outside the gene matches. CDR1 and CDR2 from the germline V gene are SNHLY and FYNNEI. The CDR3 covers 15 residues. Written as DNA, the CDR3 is TGTGCCAGCAGTAGCGGGGGGGCCTTTACCGGGGAGCTGTTTTTT. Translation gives CASSSGGAFTGELFF.

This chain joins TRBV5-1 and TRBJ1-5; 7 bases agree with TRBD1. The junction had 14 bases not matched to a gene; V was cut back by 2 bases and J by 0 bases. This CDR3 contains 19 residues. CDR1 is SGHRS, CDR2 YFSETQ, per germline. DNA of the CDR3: TGCGCCAGCAGCTTTGCCCTCTTTTCCCGGGACAGTAGCAATCAGCCCCAGCATTTT. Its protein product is CASSFALFSRDSSNQPQHF.

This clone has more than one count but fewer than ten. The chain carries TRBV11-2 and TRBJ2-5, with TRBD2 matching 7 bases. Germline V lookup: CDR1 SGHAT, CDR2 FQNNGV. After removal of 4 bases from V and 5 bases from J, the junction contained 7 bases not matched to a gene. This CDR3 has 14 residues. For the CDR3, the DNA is TGTGCCAGCAGCTCCGGATCTAGCGGCGAGACCCAGTACTTC. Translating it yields CASSSGSSGETQYF.

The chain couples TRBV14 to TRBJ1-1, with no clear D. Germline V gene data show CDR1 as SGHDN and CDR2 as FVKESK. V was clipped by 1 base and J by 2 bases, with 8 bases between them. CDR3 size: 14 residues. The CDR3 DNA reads TGTGCCAGCAGCCAAGGTCCCGGAAACACTGAAGCTTTCTTT. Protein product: CASSQGPGNTEAFF.

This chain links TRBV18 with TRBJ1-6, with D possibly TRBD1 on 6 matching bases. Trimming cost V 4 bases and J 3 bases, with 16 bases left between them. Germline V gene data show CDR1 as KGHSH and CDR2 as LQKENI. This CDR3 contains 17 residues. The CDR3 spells CASSQDRFRNYNSPLHF. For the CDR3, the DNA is TGTGCCAGCTCACAAGACAGGTTCCGAAACTATAATTCACCCCTCCACTTT. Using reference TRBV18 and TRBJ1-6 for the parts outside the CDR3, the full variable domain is NAGVMQNPRHLVRRRGQEARLRCSPMKGHSHVYWYRQLPEEGLKFMVYLQKENIIDESGMPKERFSAEFPKEGPSILRIQQVVRGDSAAYFCASSQDRFRNYNSPLHFGNGTRLTVT.

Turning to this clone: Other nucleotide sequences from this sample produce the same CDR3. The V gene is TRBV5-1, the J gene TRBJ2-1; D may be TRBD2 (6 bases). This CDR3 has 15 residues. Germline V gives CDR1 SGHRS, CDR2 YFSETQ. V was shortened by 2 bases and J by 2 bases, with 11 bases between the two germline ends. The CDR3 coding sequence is TGCGCCAGCAGCTTAACGGGAGAAACCTACAATGAGCAGTTCTTC. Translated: CASSLTGETYNEQFF.

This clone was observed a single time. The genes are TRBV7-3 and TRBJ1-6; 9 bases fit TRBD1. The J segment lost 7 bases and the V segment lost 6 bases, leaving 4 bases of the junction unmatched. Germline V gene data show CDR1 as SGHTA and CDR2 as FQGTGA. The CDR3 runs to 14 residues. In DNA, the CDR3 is TGTGCCAGCAGTACACAGGGGGCCAATTCACCCCTCCACTTT. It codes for CASSTQGANSPLHF. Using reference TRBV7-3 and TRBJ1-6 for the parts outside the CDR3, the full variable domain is GAGVSQTPSNKVTEKGKYVELRCDPISGHTALYWYRQSLGQGPEFLIYFQGTGAADDSGLPNDRFFAVRPEGSVSTLKIQRTERGDSAVYLCASSTQGANSPLHFGNGTRLTVT.

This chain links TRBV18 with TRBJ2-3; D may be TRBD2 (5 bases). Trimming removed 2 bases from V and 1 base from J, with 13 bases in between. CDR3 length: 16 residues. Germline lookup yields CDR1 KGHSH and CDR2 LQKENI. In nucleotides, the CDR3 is TGTGCCAGCTCACCAGTGACTGGAGGTGGCACAGATACGCAGTATTTT. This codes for CASSPVTGGGTDTQYF.

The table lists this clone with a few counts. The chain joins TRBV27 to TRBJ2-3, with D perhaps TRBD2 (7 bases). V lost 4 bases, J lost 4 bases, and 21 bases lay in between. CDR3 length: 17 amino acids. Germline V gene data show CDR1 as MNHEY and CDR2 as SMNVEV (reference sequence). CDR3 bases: TGTGCCAGCAGTTGGGGGGAGTTGGGGGGGCTGGCAGATACGCAGTATTTT. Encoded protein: CASSWGELGGLADTQYF.

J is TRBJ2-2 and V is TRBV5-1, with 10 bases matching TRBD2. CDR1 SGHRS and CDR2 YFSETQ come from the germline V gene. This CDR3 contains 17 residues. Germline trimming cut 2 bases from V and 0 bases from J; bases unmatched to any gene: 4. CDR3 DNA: TGCGCCAGCAGCTTAGGTAGCGGGGGGCCGAACACCGGGGAGCTGTTTTTT. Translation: CASSLGSGGPNTGELFF.

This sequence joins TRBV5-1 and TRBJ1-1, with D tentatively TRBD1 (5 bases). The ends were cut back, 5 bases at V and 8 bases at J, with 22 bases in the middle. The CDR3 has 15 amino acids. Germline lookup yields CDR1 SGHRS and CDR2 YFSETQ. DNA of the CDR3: TGCGCCAGCAGGACCCAAATAACAGGAGGCTCGGAAGCTTTCTTT. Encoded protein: CASRTQITGGSEAFF.

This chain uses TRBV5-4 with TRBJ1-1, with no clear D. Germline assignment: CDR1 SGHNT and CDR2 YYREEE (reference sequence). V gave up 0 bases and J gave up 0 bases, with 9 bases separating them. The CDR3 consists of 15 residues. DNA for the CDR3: TGTGCCAGCAGCTTGGTTGGCGATTTGAACACTGAAGCTTTCTTT. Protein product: CASSLVGDLNTEAFF.

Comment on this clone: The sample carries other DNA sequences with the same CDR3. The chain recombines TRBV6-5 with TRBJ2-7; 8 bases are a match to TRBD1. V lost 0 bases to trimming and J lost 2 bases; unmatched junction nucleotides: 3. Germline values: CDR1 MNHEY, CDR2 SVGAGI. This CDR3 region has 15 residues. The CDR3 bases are TGTGCCAGCAGTTACTCGTCAGGGGGCCCCTACGAGCAGTACTTC. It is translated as CASSYSSGGPYEQYF.

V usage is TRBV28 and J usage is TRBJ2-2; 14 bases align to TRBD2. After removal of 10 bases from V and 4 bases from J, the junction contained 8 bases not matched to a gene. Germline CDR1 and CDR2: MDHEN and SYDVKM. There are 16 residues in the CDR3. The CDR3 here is CATWTSGGRGTGELFF. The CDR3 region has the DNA TGTGCCACCTGGACTAGCGGGGGGCGGGGCACCGGGGAGCTGTTTTTT.